The present entry profiles one TCR beta chain with its context. These data originate in a study of tumor-infiltrating lymphocytes in glioblastoma multiforme. Three nested ARM-PCR rounds with V-beta and C-beta primers built TCRB libraries. Input was approximately 0.5 ug total RNA, reverse-transcribed with a C-beta primer. Unique molecular identifiers were not described for the libraries. MiXCR, applied by TCRdb to the multiplex PCR reads, yields one record per CDR3 protein. Here the sample spans roughly 13,000 distinct CDR3 sequences, around 66% being singletons. There are 15 residues in the CDR3. Per the germline V gene, CDR1 is SGHAT and CDR2 is FQNNGV.

Sequencing was carried out using brain tumor tissue. This TCR derives from a male donor with glioblastoma. This chain joins TRBV11-2 and TRBJ2-1; 7 nucleotides agree with TRBD2. CDR3 DNA: TGTGCTGGCAGCTTAGCGGGCAGCTCCTACAATGAGCAGTTCTTC. As protein: CAGSLAGSSYNEQFF.